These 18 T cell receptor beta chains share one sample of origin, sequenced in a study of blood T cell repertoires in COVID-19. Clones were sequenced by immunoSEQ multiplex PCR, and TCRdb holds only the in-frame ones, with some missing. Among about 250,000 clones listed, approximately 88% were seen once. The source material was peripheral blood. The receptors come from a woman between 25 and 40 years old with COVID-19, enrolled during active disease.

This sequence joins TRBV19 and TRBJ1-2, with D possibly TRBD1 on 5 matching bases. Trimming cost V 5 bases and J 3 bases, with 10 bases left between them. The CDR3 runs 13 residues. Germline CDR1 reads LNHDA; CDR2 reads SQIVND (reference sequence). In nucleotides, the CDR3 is TGTGCCAGTAGTTTCCAGGGCCACTATGGCTACACCTTC. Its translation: CASSFQGHYGYTF.

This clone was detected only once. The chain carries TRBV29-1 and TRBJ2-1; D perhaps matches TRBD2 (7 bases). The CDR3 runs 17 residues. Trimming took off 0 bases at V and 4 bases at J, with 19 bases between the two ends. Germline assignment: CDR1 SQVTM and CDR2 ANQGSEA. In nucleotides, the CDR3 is TGCAGCGTTGAAGATATCGGGGGCGGGGGACAATACAATGAGCAGTTCTTC. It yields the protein CSVEDIGGGGQYNEQFF.

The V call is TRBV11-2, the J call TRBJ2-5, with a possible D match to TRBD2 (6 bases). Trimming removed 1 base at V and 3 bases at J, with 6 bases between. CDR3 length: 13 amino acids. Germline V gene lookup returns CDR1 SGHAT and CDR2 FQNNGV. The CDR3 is CASSLGLEETQYF. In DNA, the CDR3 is TGTGCCAGCAGCTTAGGACTAGAAGAGACCCAGTACTTC.

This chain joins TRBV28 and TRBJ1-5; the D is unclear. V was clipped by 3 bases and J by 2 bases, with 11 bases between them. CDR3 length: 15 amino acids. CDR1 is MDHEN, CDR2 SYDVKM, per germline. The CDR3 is CASSFLGGGNQPQHF. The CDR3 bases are TGTGCCAGCAGTTTTCTGGGCGGGGGCAATCAGCCCCAGCATTTT.

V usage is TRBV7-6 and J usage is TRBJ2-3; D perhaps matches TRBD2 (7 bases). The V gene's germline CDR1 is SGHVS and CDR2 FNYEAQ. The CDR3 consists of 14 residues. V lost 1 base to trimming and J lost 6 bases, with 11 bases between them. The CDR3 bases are TGTGCCAGCAGCTTAGTCCGGGGGGCGGATACGCAGTATTTT. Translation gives CASSLVRGADTQYF.

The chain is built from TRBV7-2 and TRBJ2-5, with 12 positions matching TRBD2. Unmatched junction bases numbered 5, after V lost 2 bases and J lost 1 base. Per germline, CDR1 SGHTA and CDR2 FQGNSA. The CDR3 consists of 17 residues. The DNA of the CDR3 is TGTGCCAGCAGCTTAACAACTAGCGGGGGGCCCCAAGAGACCCAGTACTTC. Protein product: CASSLTTSGGPQETQYF.

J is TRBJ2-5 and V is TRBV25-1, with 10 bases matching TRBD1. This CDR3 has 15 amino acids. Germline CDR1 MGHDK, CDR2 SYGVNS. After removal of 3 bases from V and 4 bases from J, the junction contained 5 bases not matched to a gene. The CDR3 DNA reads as TGTGCCAGCAGTGACCCCGGACAGGGGGTAGAGACCCAGTACTTC. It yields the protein CASSDPGQGVETQYF. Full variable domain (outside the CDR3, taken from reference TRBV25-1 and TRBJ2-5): EADIYQTPRYLVIGTGKKITLECSQTMGHDKMYWYQQDPGMELHLIHYSYGVNSTEKGDLSSESTVSRIRTEHFPLTLESARPSHTSQYLCASSDPGQGVETQYFGPGTRLLVL.

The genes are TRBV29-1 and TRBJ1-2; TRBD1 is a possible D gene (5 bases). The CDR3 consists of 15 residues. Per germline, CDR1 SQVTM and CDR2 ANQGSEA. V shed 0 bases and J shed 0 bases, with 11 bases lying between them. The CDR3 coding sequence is TGCAGCGTTGAAGATCGGGGGGGGACTAACTATGGCTACACCTTC. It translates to CSVEDRGGTNYGYTF. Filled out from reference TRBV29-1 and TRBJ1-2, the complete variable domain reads SAVISQKPSRDICQRGTSLTIQCQVDSQVTMMFWYRQQPGQSLTLIATANQGSEATYESGFVIDKFPISRPNLTFSTLTVSNMSPEDSSIYLCSVEDRGGTNYGYTFGSGTRLTVV.

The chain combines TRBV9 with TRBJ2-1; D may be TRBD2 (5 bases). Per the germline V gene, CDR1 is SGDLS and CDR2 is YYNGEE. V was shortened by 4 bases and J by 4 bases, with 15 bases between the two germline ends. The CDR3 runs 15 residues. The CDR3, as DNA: TGTGCCAGCAGCCCTCGCGGCGGGCGTTACAATGAGCAGTTCTTC. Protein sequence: CASSPRGGRYNEQFF.

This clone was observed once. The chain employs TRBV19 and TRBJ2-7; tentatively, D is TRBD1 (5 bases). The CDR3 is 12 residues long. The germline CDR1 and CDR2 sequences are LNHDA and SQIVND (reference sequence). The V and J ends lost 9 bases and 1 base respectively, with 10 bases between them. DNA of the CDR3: TGTGCCAGAGAGGCAGGGTCCTACGAGCAGTACGTC. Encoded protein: CAREAGSYEQYV.

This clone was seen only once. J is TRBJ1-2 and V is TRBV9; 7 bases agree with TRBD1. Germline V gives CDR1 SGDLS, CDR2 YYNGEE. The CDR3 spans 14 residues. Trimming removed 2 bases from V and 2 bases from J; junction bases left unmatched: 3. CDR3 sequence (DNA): TGTGCCAGCAGCGTGGCGGGACAGAACTATGGCTACACCTTC. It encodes CASSVAGQNYGYTF.

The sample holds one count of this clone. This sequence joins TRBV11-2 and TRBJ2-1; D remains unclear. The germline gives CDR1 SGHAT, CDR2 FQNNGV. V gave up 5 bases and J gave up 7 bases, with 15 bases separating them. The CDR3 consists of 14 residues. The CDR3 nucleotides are TGTGCCAGCAGCATCGAGGTGGATTGGAATGAGCAGTTCTTC. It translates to CASSIEVDWNEQFF.

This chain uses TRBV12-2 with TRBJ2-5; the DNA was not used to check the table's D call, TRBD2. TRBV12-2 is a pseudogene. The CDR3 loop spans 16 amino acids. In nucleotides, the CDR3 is TGTGCAAGTCGAGGCCCTAGCGGGATCGAATATGAGACCCAGTACTTC. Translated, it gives CASRGPSGIEYETQYF.

The CDR3, as DNA: TGTGCCACCAGCAGAGATCTCTTGGGACAGGGGAATCGAGAAAAACTGTTTTTT. Amino acid sequence: CATSRDLLGQGNREKLFF. This sequence joins TRBV15 and TRBJ1-4, with TRBD1 matching over 10 bases. After removal of 0 bases from V and 8 bases from J, the junction contained 12 bases not matched to a gene. The germline V gene encodes CDR1 LNHNV and CDR2 YYDKDF (reference sequence). The CDR3 sequence is 18 residues long.

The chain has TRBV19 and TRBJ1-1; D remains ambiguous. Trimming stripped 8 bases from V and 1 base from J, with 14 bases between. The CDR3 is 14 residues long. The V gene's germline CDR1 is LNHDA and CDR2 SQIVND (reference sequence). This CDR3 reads CASESLRSNTEAFF. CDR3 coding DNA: TGTGCCAGTGAAAGCCTCAGGTCGAACACTGAAGCTTTCTTT.

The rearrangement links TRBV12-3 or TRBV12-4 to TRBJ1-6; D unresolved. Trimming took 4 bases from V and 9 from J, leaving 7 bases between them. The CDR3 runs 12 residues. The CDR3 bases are TGTGCCAGCAGTTCCCGGGGTTCACCCCTCCACTTT. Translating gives CASSSRGSPLHF.

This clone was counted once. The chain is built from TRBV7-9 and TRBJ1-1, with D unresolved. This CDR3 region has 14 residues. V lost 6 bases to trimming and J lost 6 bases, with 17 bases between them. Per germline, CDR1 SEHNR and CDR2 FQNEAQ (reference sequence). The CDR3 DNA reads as TGTGCCAGCAGGGAGGACCGACAAAGGTCTGAAGCTTTCTTT. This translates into CASREDRQRSEAFF.

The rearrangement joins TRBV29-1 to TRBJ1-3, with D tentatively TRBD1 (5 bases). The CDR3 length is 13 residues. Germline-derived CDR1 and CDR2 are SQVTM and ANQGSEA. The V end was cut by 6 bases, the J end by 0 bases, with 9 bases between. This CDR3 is CSVETVSGNTIYF. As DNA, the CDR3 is TGCAGCGTCGAGACAGTCTCTGGAAACACCATATATTTT.